This record covers a single T cell receptor beta chain. Its antigen remains unidentified. The data were taken from a study of CD8 T cells in Susac syndrome. Notes on the study in general: It was acknowledged in the study that its TCR sequencing and HLA analysis involved a relatively small number of individuals.

Reverse transcription of roughly 0.5 to 1 ug RNA was performed with random hexamers. Across 54 Vbeta and 13 Jbeta, TCR beta CDR3 was amplified with immunoSEQ multiplex PCR. Via MiXCR, TCRdb re-called the immunoSEQ multiplex PCR reads, giving one row per CDR3 protein. In the table there are a few hundred thousand distinct CDR3 sequences, around 83% of which are singletons. From blood CD8+ and CD4+ T cells, the TCR beta chain was sequenced. Those who served as multiple sclerosis controls were treatment-naive patients with stable or active relapsing-remitting disease. CDR3 length: 16 amino acids. Germline V gene data show CDR1 as SGHNT and CDR2 as YYREEE (reference sequence). The junction had 8 bases not matched to a gene; V was cut back by 2 bases and J by 6 bases.

The material sequenced was CD8+ T cells from PBMCs. This sequence joins TRBV5-4 and TRBJ2-1; TRBD1 aligns across 10 bases. The TCR originated in a human donor with multiple sclerosis. Written as DNA, the CDR3 is TGTGCCAGCAGCTTTTGGGGGGGACAGGGGTTCAATGAGCAGTTCTTC. Translation gives CASSFWGGQGFNEQFF.